This T cell receptor beta chain was sequenced in a study of blood T cell repertoires in COVID-19. As for the study in general: Specimens from acute and convalescent COVID-19 originated in the United States, Italy and Spain. Nucleic acid was either cDNA or gDNA, and it came from T cells, B-cell-depleted T cells, or PBMCs.

The V segment lost 2 bases and the J segment 2 bases; nucleotides outside the gene matches: 5. Germline V gene sequence: CDR1 SGHTS, CDR2 YDEGEE. This CDR3 region has 15 residues. Authors' methods: Amplification with reference gene primers provided the estimates of nucleated cell counts. TCRdb's copy holds only in-frame clones and misses some; the assay was immunoSEQ multiplex PCR. V and J calls and clone size are copied from that table; D and trimming were computed from the DNA. This repertoire shows 230,000 or so clones, about 83% found once; its top ten account for roughly 8.7%. The J gene is TRBJ2-7, the V gene TRBV5-8; 9 bases map to TRBD1. This sequence was found in a man aged 35 to 55 with active or convalescent COVID-19. Source material: peripheral blood. The CDR3 protein is CASSFWTGATYEQYF. Written as DNA, the CDR3 is TGTGCCAGCAGCTTCTGGACAGGGGCGACCTACGAGCAGTACTTC.